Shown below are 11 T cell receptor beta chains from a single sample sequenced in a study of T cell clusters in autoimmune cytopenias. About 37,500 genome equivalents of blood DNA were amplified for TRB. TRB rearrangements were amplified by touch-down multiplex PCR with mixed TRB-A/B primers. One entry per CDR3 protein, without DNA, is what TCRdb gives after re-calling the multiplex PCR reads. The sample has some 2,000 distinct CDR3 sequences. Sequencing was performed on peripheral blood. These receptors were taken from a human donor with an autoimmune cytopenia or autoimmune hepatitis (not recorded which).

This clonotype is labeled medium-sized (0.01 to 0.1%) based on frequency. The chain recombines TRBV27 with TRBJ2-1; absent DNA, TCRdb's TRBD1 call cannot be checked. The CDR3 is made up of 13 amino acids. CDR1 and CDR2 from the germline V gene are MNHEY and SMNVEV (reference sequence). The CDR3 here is CASSTGGFNEQFF.

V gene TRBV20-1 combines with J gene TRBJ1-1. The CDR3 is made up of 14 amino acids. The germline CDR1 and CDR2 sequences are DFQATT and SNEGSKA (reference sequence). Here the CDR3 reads CSASVIAGSTEAFF.

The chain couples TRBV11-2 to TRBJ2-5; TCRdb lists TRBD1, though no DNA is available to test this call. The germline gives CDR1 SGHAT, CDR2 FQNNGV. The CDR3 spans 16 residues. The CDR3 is CASSQEYEGGPETQYF.

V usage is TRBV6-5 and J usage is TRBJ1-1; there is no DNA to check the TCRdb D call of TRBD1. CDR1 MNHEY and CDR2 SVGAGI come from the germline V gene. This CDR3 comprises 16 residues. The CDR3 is CASSSGTYVMGTEAFF.

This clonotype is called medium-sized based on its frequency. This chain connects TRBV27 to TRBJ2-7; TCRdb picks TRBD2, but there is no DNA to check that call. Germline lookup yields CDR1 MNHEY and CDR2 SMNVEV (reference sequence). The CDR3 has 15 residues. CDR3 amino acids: CASSLGGGAGYEQYF.

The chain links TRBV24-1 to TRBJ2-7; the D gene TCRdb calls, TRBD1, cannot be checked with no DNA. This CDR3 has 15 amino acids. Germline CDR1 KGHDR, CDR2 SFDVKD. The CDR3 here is CATSEGTGGDEEQYF.

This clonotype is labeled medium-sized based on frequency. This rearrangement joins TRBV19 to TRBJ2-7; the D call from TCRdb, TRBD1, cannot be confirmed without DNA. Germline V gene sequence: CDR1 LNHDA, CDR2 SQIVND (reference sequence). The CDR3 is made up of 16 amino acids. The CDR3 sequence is CASSFQGTGVSYEQYF.

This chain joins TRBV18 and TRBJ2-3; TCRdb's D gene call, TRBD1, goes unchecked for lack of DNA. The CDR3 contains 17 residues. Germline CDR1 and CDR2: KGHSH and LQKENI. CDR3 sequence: CASSPLGGPDSTDTQYF.

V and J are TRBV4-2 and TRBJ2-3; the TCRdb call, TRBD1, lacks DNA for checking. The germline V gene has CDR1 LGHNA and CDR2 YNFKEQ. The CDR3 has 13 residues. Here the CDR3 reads CASSQARDDTQYF.

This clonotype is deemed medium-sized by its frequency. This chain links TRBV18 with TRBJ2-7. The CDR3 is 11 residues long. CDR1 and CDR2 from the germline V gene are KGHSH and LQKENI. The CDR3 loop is CASSLSYEQYF.

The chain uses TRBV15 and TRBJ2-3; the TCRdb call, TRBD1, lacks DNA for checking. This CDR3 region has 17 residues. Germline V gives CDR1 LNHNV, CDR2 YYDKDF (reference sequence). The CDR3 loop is CATRSGTAEEGKDKQYF.